The 10 T cell receptor beta chains in this list originate from one sample, sequenced in a study of blood T cells in healthy people across ages. It was with a sample-barcoded 5' primer and a J-beta primer mix that a second PCR of about 6 to 11 cycles was run. Via MiXCR, TCRdb re-called the 5' RACE reads, giving one row per CDR3 protein. The sample consists of 700,000 or so distinct CDR3 sequences, 22% of them appearing once. Material for sequencing was blood. All receptors derive from a man aged 70 or older in good health.

J is TRBJ2-5 and V is TRBV5-1; D unclear. The J call may be in error: the DNA end matches TRBJ2-1 better. From germline, CDR1 is SGHRS and CDR2 YFSETQ. This CDR3 contains 14 residues. The CDR3 sequence: CASSLVAGNHEQFF. CDR3 nucleotides: TGCGCCAGCAGCTTGGTCGCTGGGAACCATGAGCAGTTCTTC.

The chain employs TRBV10-3 and TRBJ1-4; D unclear. The CDR3 is 17 amino acids. Per the germline V gene, CDR1 is ENHRY and CDR2 is SYGVKD. The V end lost 3 bases, the J end lost 1 base, and 15 bases lay between the germline ends. Here the CDR3 reads CAISDQRVSGTNEKLFF. As DNA, the CDR3 is TGTGCCATCAGTGACCAACGGGTCTCTGGAACTAATGAAAAACTGTTTTTT.

This clonotype was detected a few times. The chain links TRBV5-1 to TRBJ2-2; no definite D call. CDR3 length equals 16 residues. V shed 0 bases and J shed 4 bases, with 13 bases lying between them. Germline V gives CDR1 SGHRS, CDR2 YFSETQ. The CDR3 reads CASSLDGPRTTGELFF. CDR3 bases: TGCGCCAGCAGCTTGGATGGTCCACGTACCACCGGGGAGCTGTTTTTT.

This clonotype was seen only once. This chain links TRBV29-1 with TRBJ1-2; the match to TRBD1 covers 12 bases. Germline V gene lookup returns CDR1 SQVTM and CDR2 ANQGSEA. V lost 3 bases to trimming and J lost 8 bases; unmatched junction nucleotides: 4. CDR3 length equals 13 residues. CDR3 in amino acids: CSVEGTGGKGYTF. CDR3 bases: TGCAGCGTTGAGGGGACAGGGGGCAAAGGCTACACCTTC.

The J gene is TRBJ2-1, the V gene TRBV7-2, with TRBD2 matching over 10 bases. CDR1 is SGHTA and CDR2 is FQGNSA in the germline V gene. V was pared by 1 base and J by 4 bases, with 7 bases of the junction left unmatched. This CDR3 has 17 residues. The CDR3: CASSLGSGGARYNEQFF. In DNA form, the CDR3 reads TGTGCCAGCAGCTTAGGAAGCGGGGGGGCCAGGTACAATGAGCAGTTCTTC.

This clonotype was detected only a few times. The chain carries TRBV11-2 and TRBJ2-1; D not resolved. V shed 7 bases and J shed 7 bases, with 20 bases lying between them. This CDR3 contains 15 residues. The germline gives CDR1 SGHAT, CDR2 FQNNGV. In DNA, the CDR3 is TGTGCCAGCACCGTTAGAGATTCTGCCGTAAATGAGCAGTTCTTC. This codes for CASTVRDSAVNEQFF.

The chain combines TRBV5-5 with TRBJ2-7; D is unclear. The CDR3 consists of 12 residues. Per the germline V gene, CDR1 is SGHKS and CDR2 is YYEKEE (reference sequence). Deletions cut 0 bases from V and 6 bases from J, with 7 bases between. CDR3 DNA: TGTGCCAGCAGCTTGGACAGCGCCGAGCAGTACTTC. This translates into CASSLDSAEQYF.

This rearrangement joins TRBV5-1 to TRBJ1-1; tentatively, D is TRBD1 (5 bases). This CDR3 has 15 amino acids. V shed 3 bases and J shed 0 bases, with 12 bases lying between them. Germline CDR1 is SGHRS and CDR2 is YFSETQ. The CDR3 DNA follows: TGCGCCAGCAGCTCAGCGGGACTTCTGAACACTGAAGCTTTCTTT. Encoded protein: CASSSAGLLNTEAFF. Combining the CDR3 with reference TRBV5-1 and TRBJ1-1 gives the whole variable domain KAGVTQTPRYLIKTRGQQVTLSCSPISGHRSVSWYQQTPGQGLQFLFEYFSETQRNKGNFPGRFSGRQFSNSRSEMNVSTLELGDSALYLCASSSAGLLNTEAFFGQGTRLTVV.

With regard to this clonotype: The junction differs from germline at one of its ends, possibly a read error. The chain joins TRBV6-2 or TRBV6-3 to TRBJ2-1; the match to TRBD2 covers 14 bases. CDR1 and CDR2 from the germline V gene are MNHEY and SVGEGT. This CDR3 is built from 15 residues. CDR3 in amino acids: CVSRGLAGVLNEQFF. DNA for the CDR3: TGTGTCAGCAGGGGACTAGCGGGAGTTTTAAATGAGCAGTTCTTC.

This clonotype was detected ten times or more. This rearrangement joins TRBV14 to TRBJ2-3, with 9 bases that match TRBD2. Germline V gene lookup returns CDR1 SGHDN and CDR2 FVKESK. The CDR3 is 15 residues long. After removal of 3 bases from V and 0 bases from J, the junction contained 1 base not matched to a gene. In DNA form, the CDR3 reads TGTGCCAGCAGCCAGACTAGCGGTAGCACAGATACGCAGTATTTT. Its protein is CASSQTSGSTDTQYF.